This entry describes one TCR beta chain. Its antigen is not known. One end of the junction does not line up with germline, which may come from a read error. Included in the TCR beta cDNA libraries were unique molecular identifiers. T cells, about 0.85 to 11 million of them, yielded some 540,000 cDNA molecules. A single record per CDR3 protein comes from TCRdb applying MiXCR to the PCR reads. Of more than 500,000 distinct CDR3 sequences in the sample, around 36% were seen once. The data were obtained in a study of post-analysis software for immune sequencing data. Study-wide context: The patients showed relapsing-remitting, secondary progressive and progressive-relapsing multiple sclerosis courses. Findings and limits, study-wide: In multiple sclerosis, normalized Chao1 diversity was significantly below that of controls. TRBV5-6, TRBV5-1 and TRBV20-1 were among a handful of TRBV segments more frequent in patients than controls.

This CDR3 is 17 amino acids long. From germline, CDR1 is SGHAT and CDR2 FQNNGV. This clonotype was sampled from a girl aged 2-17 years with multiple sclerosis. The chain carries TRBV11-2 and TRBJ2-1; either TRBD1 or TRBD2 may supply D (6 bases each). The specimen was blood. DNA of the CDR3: TGTGCCGGCAGCTTAGGAGGGGTGGGGGCGGCACAGAATGAGCAGTTCTTC. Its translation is CAGSLGGVGAAQNEQFF.